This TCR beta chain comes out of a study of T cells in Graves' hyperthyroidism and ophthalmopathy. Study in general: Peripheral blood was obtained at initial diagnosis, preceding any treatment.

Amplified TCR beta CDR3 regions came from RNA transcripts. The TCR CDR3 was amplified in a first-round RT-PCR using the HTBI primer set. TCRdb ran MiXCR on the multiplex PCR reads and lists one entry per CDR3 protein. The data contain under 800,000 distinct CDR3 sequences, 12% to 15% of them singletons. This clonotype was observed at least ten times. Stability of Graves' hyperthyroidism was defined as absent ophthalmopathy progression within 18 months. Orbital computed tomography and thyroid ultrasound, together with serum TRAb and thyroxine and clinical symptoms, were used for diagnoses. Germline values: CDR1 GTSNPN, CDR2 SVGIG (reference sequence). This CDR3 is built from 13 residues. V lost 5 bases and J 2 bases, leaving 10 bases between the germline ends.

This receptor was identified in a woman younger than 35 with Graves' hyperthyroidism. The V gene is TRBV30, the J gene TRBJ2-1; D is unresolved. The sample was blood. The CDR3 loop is CAWDSHPYNEQFF. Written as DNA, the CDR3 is TGTGCCTGGGATTCCCATCCCTACAATGAGCAGTTCTTC.